The source of this T cell receptor beta chain is a study of pediatric ulcerative colitis. One to two pinch biopsies were taken from the rectum during colonoscopy. The method was immunoSEQ multiplex PCR; TCRdb's version includes in-frame clones alone and lacks a portion of them. The data contain fewer than 20,000 clones, 70% to 80% of them singletons. Sequenced sample: gut tissue. The source of this sequence is a boy aged 5-17 years with moderate ulcerative colitis.

In nucleotides, the CDR3 is TGTGCCAGCAGCCCCGCGGATGCTGGGGCCAACGTCCTGACTTTC. Protein sequence: CASSPADAGANVLTF. The rearrangement links TRBV28 to TRBJ2-6; D is undetermined. The CDR3 length is 15 residues. V shed 6 bases and J shed 2 bases, with 11 bases lying between them. Germline-derived CDR1 and CDR2 are MDHEN and SYDVKM.